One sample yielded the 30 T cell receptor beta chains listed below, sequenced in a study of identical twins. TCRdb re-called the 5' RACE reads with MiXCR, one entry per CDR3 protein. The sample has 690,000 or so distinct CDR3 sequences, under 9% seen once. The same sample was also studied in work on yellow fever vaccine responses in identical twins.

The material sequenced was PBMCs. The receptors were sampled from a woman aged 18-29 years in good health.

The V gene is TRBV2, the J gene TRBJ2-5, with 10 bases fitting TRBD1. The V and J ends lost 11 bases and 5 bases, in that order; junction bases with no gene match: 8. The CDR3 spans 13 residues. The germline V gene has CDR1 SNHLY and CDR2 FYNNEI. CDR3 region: CAGTTGGQETQYF. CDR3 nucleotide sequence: TGTGCCGGAACGACAGGGGGCCAGGAGACCCAGTACTTC.

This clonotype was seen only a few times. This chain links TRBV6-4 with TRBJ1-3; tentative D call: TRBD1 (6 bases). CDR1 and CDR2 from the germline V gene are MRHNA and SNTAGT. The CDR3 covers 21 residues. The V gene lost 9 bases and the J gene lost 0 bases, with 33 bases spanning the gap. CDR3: CARWPTHALQGGGHSGNTIYF. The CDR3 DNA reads TGTGCCAGGTGGCCAACCCATGCACTACAGGGTGGGGGGCACTCTGGAAACACCATATATTTT.

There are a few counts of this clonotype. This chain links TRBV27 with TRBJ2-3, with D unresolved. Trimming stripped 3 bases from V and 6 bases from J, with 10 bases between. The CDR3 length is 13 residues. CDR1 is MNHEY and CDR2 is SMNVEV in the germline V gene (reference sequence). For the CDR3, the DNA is TGTGCCAGCAGTTTCTTACCTCGGGATACGCAGTATTTT. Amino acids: CASSFLPRDTQYF.

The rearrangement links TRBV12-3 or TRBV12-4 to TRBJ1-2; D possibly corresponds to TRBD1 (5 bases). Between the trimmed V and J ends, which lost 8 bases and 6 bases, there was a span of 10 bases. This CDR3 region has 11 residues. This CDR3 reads CASRRRDGYTF. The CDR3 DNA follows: TGTGCCAGCCGACGCAGGGATGGCTACACCTTC.

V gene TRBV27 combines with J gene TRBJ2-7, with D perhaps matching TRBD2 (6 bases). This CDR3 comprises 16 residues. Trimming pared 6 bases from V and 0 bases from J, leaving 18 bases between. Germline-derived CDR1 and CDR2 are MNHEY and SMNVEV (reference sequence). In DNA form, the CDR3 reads TGTGCCAGCAGCCGCCGGGAGCCGACACCCTCCTACGAGCAGTACTTC. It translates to CASSRREPTPSYEQYF.

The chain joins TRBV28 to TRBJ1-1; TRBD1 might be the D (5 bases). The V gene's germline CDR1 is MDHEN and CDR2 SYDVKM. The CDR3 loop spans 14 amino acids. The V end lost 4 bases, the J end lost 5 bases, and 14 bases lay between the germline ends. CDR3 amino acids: CASSSQGRRTEAFF. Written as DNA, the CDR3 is TGTGCCAGCAGTTCCCAGGGTAGGCGGACTGAAGCTTTCTTT.

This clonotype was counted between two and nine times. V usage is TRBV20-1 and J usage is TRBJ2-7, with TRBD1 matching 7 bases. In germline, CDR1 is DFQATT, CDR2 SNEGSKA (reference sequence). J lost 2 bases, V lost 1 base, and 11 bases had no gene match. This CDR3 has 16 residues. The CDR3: CSARAPGGPPPYEQYF. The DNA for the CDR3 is TGCAGTGCTAGAGCCCCAGGGGGACCACCACCCTACGAGCAGTACTTC.

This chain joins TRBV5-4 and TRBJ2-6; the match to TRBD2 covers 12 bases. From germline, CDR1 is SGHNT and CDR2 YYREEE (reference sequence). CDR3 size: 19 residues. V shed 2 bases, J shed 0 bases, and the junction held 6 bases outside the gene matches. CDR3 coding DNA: TGTGCCAGCAGCTTCCACCCGGGACTAGCGGGCTCTGGGGCCAACGTCCTGACTTTC. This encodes CASSFHPGLAGSGANVLTF.

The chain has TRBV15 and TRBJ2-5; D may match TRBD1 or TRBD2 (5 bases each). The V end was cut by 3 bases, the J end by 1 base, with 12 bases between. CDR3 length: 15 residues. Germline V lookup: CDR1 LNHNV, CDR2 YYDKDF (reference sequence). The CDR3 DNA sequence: TGTGCCACCAGCAGTCGAGGGACGGGCCAAGAGACCCAGTACTTC. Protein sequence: CATSSRGTGQETQYF.

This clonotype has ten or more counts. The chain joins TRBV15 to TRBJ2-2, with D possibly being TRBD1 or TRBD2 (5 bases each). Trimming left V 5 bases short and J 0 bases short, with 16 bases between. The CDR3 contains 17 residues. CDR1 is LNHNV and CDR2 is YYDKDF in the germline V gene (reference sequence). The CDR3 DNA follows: TGTGCCACCAGCTGGGGACGGACCAACTCGAACACCGGGGAGCTGTTTTTT. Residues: CATSWGRTNSNTGELFF.

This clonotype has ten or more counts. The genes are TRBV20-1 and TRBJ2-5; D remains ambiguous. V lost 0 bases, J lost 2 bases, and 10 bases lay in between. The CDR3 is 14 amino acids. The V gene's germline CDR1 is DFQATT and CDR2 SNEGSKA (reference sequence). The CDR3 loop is CSARDVRQQETQYF. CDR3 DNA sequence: TGCAGTGCTAGAGATGTAAGGCAGCAAGAGACCCAGTACTTC.

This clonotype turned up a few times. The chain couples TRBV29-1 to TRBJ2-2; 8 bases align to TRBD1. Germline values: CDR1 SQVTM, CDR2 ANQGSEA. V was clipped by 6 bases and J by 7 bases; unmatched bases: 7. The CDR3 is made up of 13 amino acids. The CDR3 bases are TGCAGCGTCCTGGACAGGGAGGACGGGGAGCTGTTTTTT. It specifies CSVLDREDGELFF.

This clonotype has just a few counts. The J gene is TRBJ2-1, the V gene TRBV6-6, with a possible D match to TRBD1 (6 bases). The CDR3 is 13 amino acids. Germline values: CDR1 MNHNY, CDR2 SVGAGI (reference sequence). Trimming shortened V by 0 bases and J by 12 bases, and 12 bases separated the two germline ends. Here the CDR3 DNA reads TGTGCCAGCAGTTACTCGAACTTAGGGGGGCAGTTCTTC. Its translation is CASSYSNLGGQFF.

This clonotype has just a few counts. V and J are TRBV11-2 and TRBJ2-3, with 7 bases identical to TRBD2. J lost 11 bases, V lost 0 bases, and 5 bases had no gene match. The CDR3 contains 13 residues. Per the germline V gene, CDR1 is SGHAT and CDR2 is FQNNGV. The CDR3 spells CASSLEASGRQYF. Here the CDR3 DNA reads TGTGCCAGCAGCTTAGAGGCTAGCGGTAGGCAGTATTTT.

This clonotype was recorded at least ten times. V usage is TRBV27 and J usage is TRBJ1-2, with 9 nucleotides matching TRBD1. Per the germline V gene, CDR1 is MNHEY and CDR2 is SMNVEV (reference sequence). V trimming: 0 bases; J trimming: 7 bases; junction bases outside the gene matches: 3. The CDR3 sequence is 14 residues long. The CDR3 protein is CASSLSGQGSGYTF. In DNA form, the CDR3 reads TGTGCCAGCAGTTTATCGGGACAGGGTTCTGGCTACACCTTC.

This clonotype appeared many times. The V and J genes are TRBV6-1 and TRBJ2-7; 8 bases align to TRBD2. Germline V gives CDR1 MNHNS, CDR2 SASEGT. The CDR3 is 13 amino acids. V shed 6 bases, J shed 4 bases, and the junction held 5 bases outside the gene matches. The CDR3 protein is CASSRSGTYEQYF. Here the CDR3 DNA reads TGTGCCAGCAGCCGTAGCGGGACTTACGAGCAGTACTTC.

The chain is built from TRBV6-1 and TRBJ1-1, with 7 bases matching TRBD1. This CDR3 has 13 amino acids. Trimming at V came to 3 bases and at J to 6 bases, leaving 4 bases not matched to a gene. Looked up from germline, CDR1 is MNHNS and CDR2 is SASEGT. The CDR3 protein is CASSDRGSSEAFF. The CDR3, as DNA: TGTGCCAGCAGTGACAGGGGGTCTTCTGAAGCTTTCTTT.

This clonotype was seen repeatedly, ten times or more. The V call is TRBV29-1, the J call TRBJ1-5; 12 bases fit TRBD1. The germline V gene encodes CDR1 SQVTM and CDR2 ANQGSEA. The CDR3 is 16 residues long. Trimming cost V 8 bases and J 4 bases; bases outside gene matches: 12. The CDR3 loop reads CSMGQGAFVRNQPQHF. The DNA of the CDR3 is TGCAGCATGGGACAGGGGGCATTCGTTAGGAATCAGCCCCAGCATTTT.

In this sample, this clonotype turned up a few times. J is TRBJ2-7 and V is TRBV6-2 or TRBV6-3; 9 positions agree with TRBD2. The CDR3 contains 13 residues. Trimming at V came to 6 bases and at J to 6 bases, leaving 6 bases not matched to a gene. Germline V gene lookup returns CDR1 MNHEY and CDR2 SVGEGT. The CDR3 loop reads CASRLAGATEQYF. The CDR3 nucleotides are TGTGCCAGCAGATTAGCGGGGGCGACCGAGCAGTACTTC.

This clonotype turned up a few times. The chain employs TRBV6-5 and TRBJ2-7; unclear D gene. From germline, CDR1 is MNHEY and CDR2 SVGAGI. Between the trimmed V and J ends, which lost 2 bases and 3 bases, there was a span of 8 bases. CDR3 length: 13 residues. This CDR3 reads CASSYDINYEQYF. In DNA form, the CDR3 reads TGTGCCAGCAGTTACGACATAAACTACGAGCAGTACTTC.

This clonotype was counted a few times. The CDR3 is CASSLGAYRTGADYGYTF. The CDR3 nucleotides are TGCGCCAGCAGCTTGGGAGCCTATCGGACAGGGGCGGACTATGGCTACACCTTC. This chain uses TRBV5-1 with TRBJ1-2; 9 nucleotides line up with TRBD1. Germline V CDR1 and CDR2: SGHRS, YFSETQ. The CDR3 has 18 residues. The V and J ends lost 0 bases and 3 bases, in that order; junction bases with no gene match: 12.

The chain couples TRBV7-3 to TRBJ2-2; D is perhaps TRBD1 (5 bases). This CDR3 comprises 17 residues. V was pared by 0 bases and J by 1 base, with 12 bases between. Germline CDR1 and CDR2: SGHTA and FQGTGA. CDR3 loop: CASSLTPKGQNTGELFF. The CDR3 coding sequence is TGTGCCAGCAGCTTAACCCCAAAGGGGCAGAACACCGGGGAGCTGTTTTTT.

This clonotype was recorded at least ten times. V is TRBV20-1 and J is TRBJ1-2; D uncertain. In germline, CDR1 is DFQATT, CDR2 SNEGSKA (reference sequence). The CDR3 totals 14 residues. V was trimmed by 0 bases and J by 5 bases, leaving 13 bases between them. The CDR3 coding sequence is TGCAGTGCTAGAGATACCGGTCTCAAGTATGGCTACACCTTC. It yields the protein CSARDTGLKYGYTF.

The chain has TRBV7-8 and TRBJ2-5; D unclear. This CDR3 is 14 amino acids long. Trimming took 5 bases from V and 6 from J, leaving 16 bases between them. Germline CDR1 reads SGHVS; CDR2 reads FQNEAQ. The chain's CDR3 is CASSPSEREKTQYF. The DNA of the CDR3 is TGTGCCAGCAGCCCGTCCGAAAGGGAAAAGACCCAGTACTTC.

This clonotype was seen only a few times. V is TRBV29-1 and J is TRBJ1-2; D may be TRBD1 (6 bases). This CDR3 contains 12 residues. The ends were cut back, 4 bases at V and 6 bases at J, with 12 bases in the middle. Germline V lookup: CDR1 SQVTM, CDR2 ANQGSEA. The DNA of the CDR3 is TGCAGCGTTGGGTCAGGGGTTGATGGCTACACCTTC. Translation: CSVGSGVDGYTF.

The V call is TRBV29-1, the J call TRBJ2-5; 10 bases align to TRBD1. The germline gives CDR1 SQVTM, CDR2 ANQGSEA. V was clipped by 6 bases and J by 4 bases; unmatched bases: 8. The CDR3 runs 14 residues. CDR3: CSVPGQGNLETQYF. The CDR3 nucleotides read TGCAGCGTACCGGGACAGGGGAATTTAGAGACCCAGTACTTC. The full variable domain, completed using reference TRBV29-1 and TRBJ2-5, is SAVISQKPSRDICQRGTSLTIQCQVDSQVTMMFWYRQQPGQSLTLIATANQGSEATYESGFVIDKFPISRPNLTFSTLTVSNMSPEDSSIYLCSVPGQGNLETQYFGPGTRLLVL.

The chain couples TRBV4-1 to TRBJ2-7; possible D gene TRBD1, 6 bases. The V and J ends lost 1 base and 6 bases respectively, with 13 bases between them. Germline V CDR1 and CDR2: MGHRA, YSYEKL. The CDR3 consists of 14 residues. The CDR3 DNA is TGCGCCAGCAGCCAAGTAGGACAGTATCGCGAGCAGTACTTC. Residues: CASSQVGQYREQYF.

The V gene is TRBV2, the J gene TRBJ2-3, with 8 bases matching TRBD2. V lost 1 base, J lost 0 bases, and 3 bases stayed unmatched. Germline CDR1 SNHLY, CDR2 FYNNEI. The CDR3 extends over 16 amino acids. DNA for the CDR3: TGTGCCAGCAGTGAAGAAGAGCGGGGGAGCACAGATACGCAGTATTTT. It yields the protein CASSEEERGSTDTQYF. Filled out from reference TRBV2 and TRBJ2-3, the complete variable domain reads EPEVTQTPSHQVTQMGQEVILRCVPISNHLYFYWYRQILGQKVEFLVSFYNNEISEKSEIFDDQFSVERPDGSNFTLKIRSTKLEDSAMYFCASSEEERGSTDTQYFGPGTRLTVL.

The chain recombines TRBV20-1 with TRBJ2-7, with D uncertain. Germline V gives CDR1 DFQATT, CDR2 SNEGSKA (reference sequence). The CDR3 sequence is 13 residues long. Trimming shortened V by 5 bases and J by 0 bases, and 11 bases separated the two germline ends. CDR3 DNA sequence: TGCAGTGCTCTAGGTAGGAGCTCCTACGAGCAGTACTTC. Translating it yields CSALGRSSYEQYF.

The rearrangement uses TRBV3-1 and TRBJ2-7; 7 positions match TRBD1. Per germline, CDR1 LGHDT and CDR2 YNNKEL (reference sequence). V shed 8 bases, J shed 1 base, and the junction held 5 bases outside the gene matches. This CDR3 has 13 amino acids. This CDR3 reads CASRQGLSYEQYF. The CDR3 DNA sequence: TGTGCCAGCCGACAGGGTTTGTCCTACGAGCAGTACTTC.